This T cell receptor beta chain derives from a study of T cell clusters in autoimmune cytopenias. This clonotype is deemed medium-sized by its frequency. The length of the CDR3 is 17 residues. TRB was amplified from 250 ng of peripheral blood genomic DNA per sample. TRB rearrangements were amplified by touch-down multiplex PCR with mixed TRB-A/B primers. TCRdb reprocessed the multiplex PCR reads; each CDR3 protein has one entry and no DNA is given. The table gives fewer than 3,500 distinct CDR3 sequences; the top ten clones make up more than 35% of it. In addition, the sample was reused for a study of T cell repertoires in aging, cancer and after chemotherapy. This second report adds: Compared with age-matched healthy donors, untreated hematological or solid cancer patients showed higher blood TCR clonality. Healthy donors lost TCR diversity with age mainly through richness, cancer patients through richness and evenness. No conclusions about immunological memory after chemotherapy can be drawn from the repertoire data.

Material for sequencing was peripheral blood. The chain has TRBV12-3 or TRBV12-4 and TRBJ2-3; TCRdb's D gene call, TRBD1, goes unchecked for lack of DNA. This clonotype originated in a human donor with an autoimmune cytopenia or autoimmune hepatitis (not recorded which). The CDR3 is CASSLDRGGSYSDTQYF.